This TCR beta chain was recovered during a study of blood T cell repertoires in COVID-19. Across the study: Samples came from the United States, Italy and Spain, spanning acute and convalescent COVID-19. From T cells, B-cell-depleted T cells, or PBMCs came the material, which was cDNA or gDNA.

The CDR3 consists of 16 residues. CDR1 is MNHEY, CDR2 SVGEGT, per germline. V lost 4 bases to trimming and J lost 4 bases, with 14 bases between them. Authors' methods: Estimated nucleated cell counts came from reference gene primer amplification. This table comes from immunoSEQ multiplex PCR, and its TCRdb copy is limited to in-frame clones, with some not included. V and J calls and clone size come straight from that table; D and trimming were deduced from the DNA. The repertoire consists of about 68,000 clones, with 80% to 90% occurring once and the leading ten covering roughly 2.6%. The sequenced sample consisted of peripheral blood. The sequence was collected from a man aged 50 to 59 with acute or convalescent COVID-19. V and J are TRBV6-2 or TRBV6-3 and TRBJ2-6; a weak D match, TRBD2 (6 bases). The CDR3 region has the DNA TGTGCCAGCAGTTCCTCCCCGGGAGACGGGGCCAACGTCCTGACTTTC. Translated: CASSSSPGDGANVLTF.